The clone carrying this T cell receptor (beta chain) was seen many times. Its target is not known. This specimen comes from a study of T cell repertoires in cytomegalovirus infection. Overall study context: Public TCR beta signatures were indicative of both CMV infection and a matching HLA type.

V trimming: 2 bases; J trimming: 4 bases; junction bases outside the gene matches: 5. In germline, CDR1 is SGHVS, CDR2 FQNEAQ. The CDR3 loop spans 15 amino acids. Study-level findings and limits: Cumulative public TCR beta family frequency identified carriers of CMV plus the relevant HLA. HLA-C-restricted TCR beta clonotypes specific for CMV led the ex vivo response.

MiXCR was run by TCRdb on the reads, yielding one entry per CDR3 protein. This sample has about 180,000 distinct CDR3 sequences, with approximately 15% found just once. The clonotype was recovered from a human donor in good health (CMV status not recorded). Some clones in this sample may be carry-over from other donors' samples. Material: PBMCs. The chain joins TRBV7-8 to TRBJ2-4, with 7 nucleotides matching TRBD2. CDR3 region: CASSLSSSGKNIQYF. CDR3 DNA sequence: TGTGCCAGCAGCTTATCATCTAGCGGAAAAAACATTCAGTACTTC.